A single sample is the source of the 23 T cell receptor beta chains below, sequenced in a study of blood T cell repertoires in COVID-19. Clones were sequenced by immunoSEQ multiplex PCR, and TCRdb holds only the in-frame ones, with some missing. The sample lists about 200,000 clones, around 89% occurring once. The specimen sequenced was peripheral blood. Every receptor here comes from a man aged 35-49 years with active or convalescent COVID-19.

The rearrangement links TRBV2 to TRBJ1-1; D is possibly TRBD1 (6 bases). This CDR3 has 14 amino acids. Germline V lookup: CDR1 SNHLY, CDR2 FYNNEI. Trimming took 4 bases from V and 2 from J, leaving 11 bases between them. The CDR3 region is CASSATGSNTEAFF. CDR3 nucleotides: TGTGCCAGCAGTGCTACAGGGAGCAACACTGAAGCTTTCTTT.

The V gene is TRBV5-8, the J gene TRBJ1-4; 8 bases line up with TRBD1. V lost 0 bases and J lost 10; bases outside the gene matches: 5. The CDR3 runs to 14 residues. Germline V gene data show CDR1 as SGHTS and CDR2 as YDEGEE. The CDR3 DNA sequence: TGTGCCAGCAGCTTGGGACAGGGGACTGGAAAACTGTTTTTT. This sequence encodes CASSLGQGTGKLFF.

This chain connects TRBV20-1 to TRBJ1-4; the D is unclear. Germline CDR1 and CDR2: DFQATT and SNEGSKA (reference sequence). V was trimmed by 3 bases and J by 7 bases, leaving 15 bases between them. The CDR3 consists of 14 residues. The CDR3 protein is CSASPGLGGEKLFF. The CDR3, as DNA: TGCAGTGCTAGTCCCGGTCTGGGAGGTGAAAAACTGTTTTTT.

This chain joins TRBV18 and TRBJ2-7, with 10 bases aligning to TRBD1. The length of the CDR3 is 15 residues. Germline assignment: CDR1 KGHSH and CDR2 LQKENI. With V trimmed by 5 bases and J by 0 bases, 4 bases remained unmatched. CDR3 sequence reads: CASSGGQGSSYEQYF. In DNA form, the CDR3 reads TGTGCCAGCTCAGGGGGACAGGGGAGCTCCTACGAGCAGTACTTC. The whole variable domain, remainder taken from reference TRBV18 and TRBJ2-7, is NAGVMQNPRHLVRRRGQEARLRCSPMKGHSHVYWYRQLPEEGLKFMVYLQKENIIDESGMPKERFSAEFPKEGPSILRIQQVVRGDSAAYFCASSGGQGSSYEQYFGPGTRLTVT.

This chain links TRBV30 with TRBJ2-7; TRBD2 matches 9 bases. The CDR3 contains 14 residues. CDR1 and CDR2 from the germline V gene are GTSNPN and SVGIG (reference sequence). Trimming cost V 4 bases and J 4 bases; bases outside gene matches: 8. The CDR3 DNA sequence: TGTGCCTGGACTGCGGGAGGGACGGCTTACGAGCAGTACTTC. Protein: CAWTAGGTAYEQYF.

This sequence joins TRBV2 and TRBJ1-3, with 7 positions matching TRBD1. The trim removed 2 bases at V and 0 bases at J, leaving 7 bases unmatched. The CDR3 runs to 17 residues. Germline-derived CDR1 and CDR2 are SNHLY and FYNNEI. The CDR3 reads CASSEHSTGLSGNTIYF. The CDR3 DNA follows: TGTGCCAGCAGTGAACATTCGACAGGGCTCTCTGGAAACACCATATATTTT.

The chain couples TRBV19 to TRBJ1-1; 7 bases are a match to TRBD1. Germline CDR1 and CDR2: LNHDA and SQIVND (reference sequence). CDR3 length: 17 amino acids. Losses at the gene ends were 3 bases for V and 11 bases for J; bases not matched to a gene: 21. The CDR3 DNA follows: TGTGCCAGTAGTATTGTTCGGGACAGTGCACCCCCCAGGGGGGCTTTCTTT. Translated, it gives CASSIVRDSAPPRGAFF.

The DNA for the CDR3 is TGTGCCAGCAGCTCCACCGGACTAGCGGGGGGCACAGATACGCAGTATTTT. This codes for CASSSTGLAGGTDTQYF. V and J are TRBV7-9 and TRBJ2-3, with TRBD2 matching 13 bases. V dropped 4 bases and J dropped 1; count of bases not matched to a gene: 5. Germline CDR1 and CDR2: SEHNR and FQNEAQ (reference sequence). The CDR3 runs 17 residues.

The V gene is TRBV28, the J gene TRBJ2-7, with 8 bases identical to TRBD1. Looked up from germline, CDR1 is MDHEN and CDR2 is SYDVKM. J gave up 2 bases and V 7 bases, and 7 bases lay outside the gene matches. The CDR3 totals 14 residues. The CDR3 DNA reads TGTGCCAGCAACCCGACAGGGGCGACCTACGAGCAGTACTTC. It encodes CASNPTGATYEQYF.

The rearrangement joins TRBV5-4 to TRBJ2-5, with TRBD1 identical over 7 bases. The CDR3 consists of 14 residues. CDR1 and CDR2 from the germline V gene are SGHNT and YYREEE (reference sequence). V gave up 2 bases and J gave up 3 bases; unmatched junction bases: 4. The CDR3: CASSFGTGEETQYF. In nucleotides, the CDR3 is TGTGCCAGCAGCTTTGGAACAGGGGAAGAGACCCAGTACTTC.

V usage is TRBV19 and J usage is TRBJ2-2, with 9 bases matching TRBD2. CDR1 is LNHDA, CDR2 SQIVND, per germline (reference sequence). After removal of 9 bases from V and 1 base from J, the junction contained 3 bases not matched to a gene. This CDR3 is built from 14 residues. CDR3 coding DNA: TGTGCCAGCAAGACTAGCGGGAACACCGGGGAGCTGTTTTTT. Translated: CASKTSGNTGELFF.

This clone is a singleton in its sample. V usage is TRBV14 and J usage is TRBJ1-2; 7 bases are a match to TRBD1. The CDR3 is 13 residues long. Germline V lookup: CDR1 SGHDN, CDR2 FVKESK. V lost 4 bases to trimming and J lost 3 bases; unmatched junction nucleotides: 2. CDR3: CASSPGGYYGYTF. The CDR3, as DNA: TGTGCCAGCAGCCCAGGGGGTTACTATGGCTACACCTTC.

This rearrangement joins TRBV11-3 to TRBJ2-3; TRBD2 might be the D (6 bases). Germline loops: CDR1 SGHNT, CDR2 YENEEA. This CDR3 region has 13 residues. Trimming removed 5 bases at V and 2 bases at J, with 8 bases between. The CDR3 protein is CASSPLATDTQYF. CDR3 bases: TGTGCCAGCAGCCCACTAGCCACAGATACGCAGTATTTT.

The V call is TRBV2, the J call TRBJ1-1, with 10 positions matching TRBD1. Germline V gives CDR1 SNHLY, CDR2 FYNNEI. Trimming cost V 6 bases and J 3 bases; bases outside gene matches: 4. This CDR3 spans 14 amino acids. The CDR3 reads CASRDRGYDTEAFF. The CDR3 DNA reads TGTGCCAGCAGGGACAGGGGGTATGACACTGAAGCTTTCTTT. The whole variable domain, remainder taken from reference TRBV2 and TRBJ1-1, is EPEVTQTPSHQVTQMGQEVILRCVPISNHLYFYWYRQILGQKVEFLVSFYNNEISEKSEIFDDQFSVERPDGSNFTLKIRSTKLEDSAMYFCASRDRGYDTEAFFGQGTRLTVV.

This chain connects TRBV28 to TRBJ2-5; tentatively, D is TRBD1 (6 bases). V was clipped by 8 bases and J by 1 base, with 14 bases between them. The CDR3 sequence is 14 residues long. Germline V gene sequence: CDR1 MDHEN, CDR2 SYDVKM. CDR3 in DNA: TGTGCCAGCGGGGGCAGGGCACCCCAAGAGACCCAGTACTTC. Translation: CASGGRAPQETQYF.

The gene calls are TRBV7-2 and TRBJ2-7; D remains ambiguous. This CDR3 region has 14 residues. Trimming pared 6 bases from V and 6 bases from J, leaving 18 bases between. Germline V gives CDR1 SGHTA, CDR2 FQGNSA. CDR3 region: CASRYSEKSAEQYF. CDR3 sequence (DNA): TGTGCCAGCAGATACAGTGAAAAATCGGCCGAGCAGTACTTC.

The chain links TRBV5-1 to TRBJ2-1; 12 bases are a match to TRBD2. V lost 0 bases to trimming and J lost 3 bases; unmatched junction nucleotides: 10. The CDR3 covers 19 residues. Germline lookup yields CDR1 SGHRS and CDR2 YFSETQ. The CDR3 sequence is CASSLVPSGGVANYNEQFF. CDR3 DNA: TGCGCCAGCAGCTTGGTACCTAGCGGGGGGGTCGCGAACTACAATGAGCAGTTCTTC.

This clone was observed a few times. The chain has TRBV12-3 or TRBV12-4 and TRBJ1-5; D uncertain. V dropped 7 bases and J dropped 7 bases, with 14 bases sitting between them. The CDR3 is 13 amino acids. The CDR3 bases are TGTGCCAGCAATCCCGGAGGGAAGCAGCCCCAGCATTTT. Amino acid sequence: CASNPGGKQPQHF.

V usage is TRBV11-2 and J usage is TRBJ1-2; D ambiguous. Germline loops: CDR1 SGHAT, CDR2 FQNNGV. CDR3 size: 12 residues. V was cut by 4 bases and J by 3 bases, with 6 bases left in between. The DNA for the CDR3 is TGTGCCAGCAGCTCCTCTCACTATGGCTACACCTTC. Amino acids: CASSSSHYGYTF.

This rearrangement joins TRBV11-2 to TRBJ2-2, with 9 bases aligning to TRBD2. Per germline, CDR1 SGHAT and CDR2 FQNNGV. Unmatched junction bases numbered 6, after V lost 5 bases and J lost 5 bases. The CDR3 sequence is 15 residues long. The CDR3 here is CASSVSGSGTGELFF. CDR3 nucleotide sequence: TGTGCCAGCAGCGTTAGCGGGAGTGGGACCGGGGAGCTGTTTTTT. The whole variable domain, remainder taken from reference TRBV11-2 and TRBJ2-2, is EAGVAQSPRYKIIEKRQSVAFWCNPISGHATLYWYQQILGQGPKLLIQFQNNGVVDDSQLPKDRFSAERLKGVDSTLKIQPAKLEDSAVYLCASSVSGSGTGELFFGEGSRLTVL.

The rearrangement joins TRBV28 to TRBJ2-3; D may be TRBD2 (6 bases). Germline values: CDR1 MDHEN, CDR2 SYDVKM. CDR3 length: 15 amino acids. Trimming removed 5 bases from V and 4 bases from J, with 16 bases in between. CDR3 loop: CASSLRGTLPDTQYF. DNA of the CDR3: TGTGCCAGCAGTCTACGAGGGACTCTCCCAGATACGCAGTATTTT.

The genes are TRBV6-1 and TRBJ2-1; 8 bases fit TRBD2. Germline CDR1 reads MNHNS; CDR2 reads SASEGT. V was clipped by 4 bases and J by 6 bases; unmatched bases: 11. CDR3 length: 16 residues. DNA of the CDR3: TGTGCCAGCAGTGGGTGGATTAGCGGGAATCGCAATGAGCAGTTCTTC. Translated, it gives CASSGWISGNRNEQFF.

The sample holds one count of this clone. This CDR3 is CASSPHTDTQYF. In DNA form, the CDR3 reads TGTGCCAGCAGCCCACACACAGATACGCAGTATTTT. This chain joins TRBV7-2 and TRBJ2-3, with no clear D. The germline V gene encodes CDR1 SGHTA and CDR2 FQGNSA. There are 12 residues in the CDR3. Trimming shortened V by 5 bases and J by 2 bases, and 5 bases separated the two germline ends.